This T cell receptor beta chain was identified in a study of cytomegalovirus exposure and HLA in healthy donors (TCRdb year 2017). Concerning the study at large: An earlier analysis of approximately 590 of the donors reported approximately 300 Gb of sequence data and some 120 million unique TCR beta sequences from around 200 million T cells. Roughly 320 gigabases of sequencing data and 91 million or so unique TCR sequences made up an early release that covered approximately 650 HLA-typed donors. The genetic ancestry cluster associated with self-reported Caucasian donors included about 81% of the 398 genotyped donors. The study aimed to test whether signatures of past pathogen exposure could be identified by cataloging public T cell receptors. Using immunosequencing, the study profiled T cell repertoires from about 650 subjects and related those repertoires to cytomegalovirus serostatus. Besides the first cohort of roughly 640 subjects, a separate validation cohort made up of 120 different subjects was used. High-throughput TCR immunosequencing, statistical association of individual TCRs with disease status, and machine learning were combined to predict cytomegalovirus infection status. A later analysis re-examined previously published TCR beta repertoires from several hundred donors and added high-resolution HLA genotyping to investigate patterns of TCR occurrence. The later analysis used no new phenotypic data to find candidate immune exposures, relying instead on TCR beta sequences and their occurrence across donors. To decide whether each TCR beta V gene segment behaved as functional or pseudogenic, an earlier analysis of approximately 600 of the donors relied on high-throughput TCR beta sequencing. Donor age, sex, ethnicity and CMV serostatus were compiled alongside the repertoire data. Genome-wide SNP genotypes for about 65% of the 666 donors were used in a later genetic analysis, which treated that subset as a discovery cohort. All discovery cohort repertoires had been generated on a single sequencing platform. HLA typing covered class I and class II loci at four-digit resolution. Typing coverage differed by locus: A, B, C, DRB1 and DQB1 were typed in roughly 620-630 donors, DQA1 in 522, DPA1 in some 600, and DPB1 in around 440. Roughly 5 DR-DQ haplotypes were handled as single units for association and clustering, since linkage in the cohort was strong. On average, about 200,000 unique TCR beta nucleotide sequences were sequenced per donor among 350 to 400 genotyped donors of the cohort, with 15% to 20% of those sequences being non-productive. Broad study findings and their caveats: Roughly uniform sequencing depth across donors was assumed in presence/absence analyses, although this assumption may not hold. The authors suggested that the approach could potentially be extended to other disease states and immunological phenotypes. A further reported finding was that TCR beta sequences accurately predicted the HLA-A and HLA-B alleles for most subjects in the first cohort. A cluster of highly shared sequence variants was judged likely to be a technical artifact of the sequencing pipeline. A later genetic analysis associated a missense DCLRE1C variant with V-gene and J-gene trimming of TCR beta chains, and an independent cohort replicated the association. The earlier analysis of 587 of the donors excluded fewer than 20 rarely observed V segments, including chromosome 9 orphons, because counts were too low. A later analysis found that most CMV-associated TCR beta chains appeared HLA-restricted, with HLA associations seemingly driven largely by CMV exposure. While some public TCRs were present in many individuals, most TCR sequences turned up only very rarely across donors. In a later analysis, 15,000 to 20,000 TCR beta sequences were associated with specific HLA alleles at a false discovery rate of 0.05. Only TCR beta chains were sequenced in this cohort, and the absence of alpha or paired-chain data limited detectable features. Broadly in line with IMGT annotations, most TCR beta V segments showed up in productive rearrangements about 87% or about 30% of the time in an earlier analysis of around 550 of the donors. For the cohort, immune exposure information was limited to CMV serostatus. According to a later analysis, parvovirus B19, influenza, CMV and Epstein-Barr virus appeared linked to several top co-occurrence clusters. According to a later genetic analysis, donors in an Asian-associated ancestry cluster had fewer N-insertions in productive TCRs than the roughly 660-donor mean. Some IMGT-functional V segments, including TRBV6-2 and TRBV6-3, could not be distinguished by the 87-base-pair reads and were therefore excluded. When HLA alleles, especially DR and DQ, strongly co-occurred, TCR associations were difficult to assign to individual alleles. Correlated functional status among segregating V segments might reflect linkage disequilibrium, but an unknown experimental factor could not be ruled out. In the study, approximately 160 TCR beta chains were listed as associated with cytomegalovirus. In both the original and validation cohorts, the classifier was reported to diagnose cytomegalovirus status with high specificity and sensitivity. In a later analysis, HLA-associated TCR beta chains showed more clonal expansion and lower generation probabilities than non-associated chains that were equally common. A later analysis found that TCR association rates varied across HLA loci, with DRB1 alleles showing the most associated TCRs and HLA-C alleles the fewest. Because HLA typing was missing for some donors at each locus, association tests included only the typed subset. A few of the identified cytomegalovirus-associated TCR beta chains were confirmed in vitro to be specific for cytomegalovirus antigens.

The germline V gene sets CDR1 to SGHNT and CDR2 to YENEEA. There are 14 amino acids in the CDR3, from cysteine to phenylalanine inclusive. Only the CDR3 DNA is retained, 42 bases long and in frame from the first base. V is cut by 11 bases and J by 3 bases, and the space between the germline ends is 16 bases. On this clone: Its recognized antigen is unknown. No base quality information exists; no much larger clone differs at one position.

The cohort comprised under 700 healthy bone marrow donors. At the time of sampling, all cohort members were nominally healthy, though unrecorded immune exposures were likely present. The donor was CMV seropositive and belonged to the group of some 290 seropositive cohort members. A peripheral blood sample was provided by each donor, and peripheral blood mononuclear cells were used for TCR beta sequencing. Genomic DNA was extracted from the blood cell samples with the Qiagen DNeasy Blood Extraction Kit. The method behind the library was the immunoSEQ multiplex PCR assay. A mixture of 60 forward primers for TCR Vbeta segments and 13 reverse primers for TCR Jbeta segments was used in the multiplex PCR. A multiplex PCR assay on genomic DNA amplified the CDR3 region of rearranged TCR beta genes. The amplified TCR beta libraries were sequenced on the Illumina HiSeq System as 87-base-pair reads. Under the source paper's analysis protocol: A later analysis tallied tens of millions of unique TCR beta chains across the 666 repertoires, and approximately 11 million of those chains were shared by two or more donors. Raw reads were error-corrected and collapsed into unique sequences by a nearest-neighbor algorithm in which closely related sequences were merged to remove PCR and sequencing errors. V, D and J gene segments were assigned by aligning CDR3 sequences to IMGT reference sequences. For a sequence to be retained, a match of at least six nucleotides to both a V gene segment and a J gene segment was required. Rearrangements were called productive when the CDR3 lacked stop codons and stayed in frame with V and J; all others were non-productive. Following IMGT convention, CDR3 was defined as the stretch from the second conserved V-encoded cysteine to the conserved J-encoded phenylalanine. The earlier analysis of a few hundred of the donors excluded sequences that lacked an unambiguous match to a single V gene segment. In an earlier analysis of about 590 of the donors, a V segment was called functional when productive rearrangements were above 56.7%, and segregating when the standard deviation between donors exceeded 5%. To diagnose cytomegalovirus status from the catalog of TCR beta chain sequences, a statistical classification framework was built. In a later analysis, V and J genes were assigned by comparing TCR nucleotide sequences against IMGT/GENE-DB human TR gene sequences. Using the TCRdist pipeline, a later analysis assigned CDR3 sequences along with most-parsimonious VDJ recombination scenarios. In a later analysis, each TCR beta chain was defined by its CDR3 amino acid sequence together with its V-gene family, and reads without a unique V-gene family were excluded. To address suspected cross-contamination and a sequencing artifact, a later analysis removed roughly 640 highly shared, low-generation-probability nucleotide sequences. A later analysis calculated a clonal expansion index for each public chain from normalized within-repertoire ranks of inferred template counts. In a later analysis, generation probabilities were computed using a VDJ recombination model fitted to out-of-frame rearrangements, and the results were checked against IGoR. Hypergeometric tests were used in a later analysis to score TCR-TCR, TCR-HLA and TCR-CMV co-occurrence, with a repertoire-size bias correction applied to the TCR pairs. A later analysis estimated false discovery rates by permuting HLA or CMV assignments 20 times. A later analysis grouped co-occurring TCRs with DBSCAN, adding TCRdist sequence similarity when clustering within HLA-allele-positive subsets. Co-occurrence clustering excluded repertoires with fewer than 30,000 or more than 120,000 public chains, plus five with anomalous nucleotide sharing. What TCRdb holds here is the immuneACCESS table cut down to in-frame rearrangements. Part of the clones is not present; checked against another copy, under half of the missing clones reflect an unresolved V gene, and the others are unexplained. Clonal size and the V and J genes are those of that table, whereas D and trimming came from the DNA. In all, the sample holds over 70,000 clones, and roughly 64% of those were seen once. The top ten hold 7.5% to 8% of the sample.

The material sequenced was PBMCs. The receptor's source is a man aged 40-49 years in good health and CMV-seropositive. The chain is encoded by TRBV11-3 joined to TRBJ2-2; the D gene is perhaps TRBD2, from 5 matching bases. The CDR3 reads CAGGHRGDTGELFF. The DNA sequence is as follows: TGTGCCGGCGGCCACCGGGGTGACACCGGGGAGCTGTTTTTT.